The 9 T cell receptor beta chains in this list originate from one sample, sequenced in a study of T cells in Graves' hyperthyroidism and ophthalmopathy. From RNA transcripts, TCR beta CDR3 regions were amplified. The HTBI primer set was used in a first-round RT-PCR of the TCR CDR3. Via MiXCR, TCRdb re-called the multiplex PCR reads, giving one row per CDR3 protein. The data hold around 520,000 distinct CDR3 sequences, with approximately 15% observed a single time. Sequenced material: blood. All receptors derive from a woman aged 35 to 49 with Graves' hyperthyroidism.

Many counts were recorded for this clonotype. This sequence joins TRBV6-1 and TRBJ2-7, with 7 bases matching TRBD2. The CDR3 totals 14 residues. The germline V gene encodes CDR1 MNHNS and CDR2 SASEGT. Trimming took 5 bases from V and 7 from J; bases not matched to a gene: 11. CDR3 loop: CASSNRGYGGEQYF. DNA for the CDR3: TGTGCCAGCAGTAATCGGGGATACGGGGGGGAGCAGTACTTC.

This clonotype occurred many times. The chain joins TRBV20-1 to TRBJ2-1; 7 bases align to TRBD2. Losses at the gene ends were 0 bases for V and 6 bases for J; bases not matched to a gene: 11. Germline values: CDR1 DFQATT, CDR2 SNEGSKA (reference sequence). This CDR3 region has 16 residues. CDR3 coding DNA: TGCAGTGCTAGAGAGGAGGGGCGGGAGCGTGGCAATGAGCAGTTCTTC. This sequence encodes CSAREEGRERGNEQFF.

This clonotype has a count of ten or more. The V call is TRBV6-2 or TRBV6-3, the J call TRBJ1-2; 7 positions match TRBD1. Looked up from germline, CDR1 is MNHEY and CDR2 is SVGEGT. This CDR3 is 14 amino acids long. The trim removed 6 bases at V and 0 bases at J, leaving 4 bases unmatched. The CDR3 region is CASRTGNANYGYTF. CDR3 in DNA: TGTGCCAGCAGGACAGGGAACGCTAACTATGGCTACACCTTC.

Ten or more counts support this clonotype. The V call is TRBV5-1, the J call TRBJ2-1, with D maybe TRBD2 (6 bases). Germline V CDR1 and CDR2: SGHRS, YFSETQ. The CDR3 is made up of 16 amino acids. Trimming shortened V by 4 bases and J by 0 bases, and 14 bases separated the two germline ends. CDR3: CASSHGLPSSYNEQFF. Here the CDR3 DNA reads TGCGCCAGCAGCCATGGACTACCGAGCTCCTACAATGAGCAGTTCTTC.

This clonotype was recorded at least ten times. The rearrangement links TRBV3-1 to TRBJ2-1, with 7 bases identical to TRBD2. From germline, CDR1 is LGHDT and CDR2 YNNKEL (reference sequence). The V gene end was trimmed by 4 bases and the J gene end by 2 bases; junction bases not matched to a gene: 5. There are 15 residues in the CDR3. The CDR3 sequence: CASSRSAGAYNEQFF. CDR3 bases: TGTGCCAGCAGCCGGTCGGCGGGAGCCTACAATGAGCAGTTCTTC.

This clonotype has at least ten counts. The chain recombines TRBV20-1 with TRBJ2-7, with 10 positions matching TRBD2. The CDR3 length is 13 residues. Germline V gene data show CDR1 as DFQATT and CDR2 as SNEGSKA (reference sequence). Losses at the gene ends were 6 bases for V and 5 bases for J; bases not matched to a gene: 7. The CDR3 bases are TGCAGTGCGAAGCGGGGGGGGGGTAACGAGCAGTACTTC. Translation: CSAKRGGGNEQYF.

Turning to this clonotype: This sequence may be a read error, since a much larger clone differs from it by one base. The CDR3 sequence is CSTRDMGLRTEAFF. DNA of the CDR3: TGCAGTACTAGAGATATGGGGTTACGGACTGAAGCTTTCTTT. The V call is TRBV20-1, the J call TRBJ1-1, with no clear D. The germline gives CDR1 DFQATT, CDR2 SNEGSKA (reference sequence). This CDR3 is built from 14 residues.

This chain joins TRBV20-1 and TRBJ2-1, with a tentative D call TRBD2 (6 bases). V was pared by 6 bases and J by 2 bases, with 20 bases between. Germline V lookup: CDR1 DFQATT, CDR2 SNEGSKA (reference sequence). This CDR3 contains 16 residues. The DNA for the CDR3 is TGCAGTGCCCCCCCCCCGTTAGCGGTCGCCTACAATGAGCAGTTCTTC. This sequence encodes CSAPPPLAVAYNEQFF.

This clonotype was seen many times. J is TRBJ1-1 and V is TRBV28; a weak D match, TRBD1 (6 bases). Trimming took 10 bases from V and 2 from J, leaving 17 bases between them. Germline loops: CDR1 MDHEN, CDR2 SYDVKM. The CDR3 has 14 amino acids. In DNA form, the CDR3 reads TGTGCCACAAAGGGGGGCCAACCTAACACTGAAGCTTTCTTT. Amino acids: CATKGGQPNTEAFF.